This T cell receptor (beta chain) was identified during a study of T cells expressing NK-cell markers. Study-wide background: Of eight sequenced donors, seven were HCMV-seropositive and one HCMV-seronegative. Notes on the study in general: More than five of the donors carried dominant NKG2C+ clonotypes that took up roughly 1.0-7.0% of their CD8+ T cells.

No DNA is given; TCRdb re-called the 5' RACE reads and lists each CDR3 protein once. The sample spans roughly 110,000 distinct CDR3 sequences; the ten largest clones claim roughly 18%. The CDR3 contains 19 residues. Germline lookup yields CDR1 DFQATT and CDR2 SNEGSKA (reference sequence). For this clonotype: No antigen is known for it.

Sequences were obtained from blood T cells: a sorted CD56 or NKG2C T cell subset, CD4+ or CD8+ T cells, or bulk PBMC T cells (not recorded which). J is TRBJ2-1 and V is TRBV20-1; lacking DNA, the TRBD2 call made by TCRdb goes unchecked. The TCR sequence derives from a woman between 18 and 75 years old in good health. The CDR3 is CSASGLAGKQQPRWHEQFF.